This is a list of T cell receptor beta chains from one sample in a study of T cells after yellow fever vaccination. TCRdb re-called the 5' RACE reads with MiXCR, one entry per CDR3 protein. Among over 70,000 distinct CDR3 sequences listed, roughly 7.7% were seen once. Material: CD8+ T cells sorted from PBMCs, obtained on the day of the yellow fever booster vaccination. All receptors come from a man between 25 and 39 years old who received the YFV17D yellow fever vaccine. The CDR3 runs from the conserved cysteine through the conserved F or W. A D gene is named only where the DNA matches it firmly. Clone size is shown for a subset of rows, as once, few, many or a class of expanded clone.

d_gene: -; j_gene: TRBJ1-6; v_gene: TRBV30; abundance: -; CDR3aa: CAWGSPLHF; CDR3nt: TGTGCCTGGGGGTCACCCCTCCACTTT
d_gene: TRBD2; j_gene: TRBJ2-3; v_gene: TRBV20-1; abundance: few; CDR3aa: CSAGGLGLGSTDTQYF; CDR3nt: TGCAGTGCGGGGGGTTTGGGACTAGGAAGCACAGATACGCAGTATTTT
d_gene: -; j_gene: TRBJ2-5; v_gene: TRBV7-9; abundance: few; CDR3aa: CASSPPGRTAQYF; CDR3nt: TGTGCCAGCAGCCCCCCCGGACGCACGGCCCAGTACTTC
d_gene: -; j_gene: TRBJ2-7; v_gene: TRBV29-1; abundance: -; CDR3aa: CSVKGYEQYF; CDR3nt: TGCAGCGTGAAAGGCTACGAGCAGTACTTC
d_gene: -; j_gene: TRBJ2-3; v_gene: TRBV23-1; abundance: many; CDR3aa: CASPRRLPGRGDTQYF; CDR3nt: TGCGCCAGCCCTCGTCGTTTGCCTGGGCGAGGGGATACGCAGTATTTT
d_gene: TRBD2; j_gene: TRBJ2-1; v_gene: TRBV6-1; abundance: once; CDR3aa: CASSGSTGLASDEQFF; CDR3nt: TGTGCCAGCAGTGGGTCCACGGGACTAGCGAGCGATGAGCAGTTCTTC
d_gene: TRBD2; j_gene: TRBJ2-7; v_gene: TRBV4-3; abundance: few; CDR3aa: CASSQEAGGPYEQYF; CDR3nt: TGCGCCAGCAGCCAAGAAGCGGGAGGGCCCTACGAGCAGTACTTC
d_gene: TRBD2; j_gene: TRBJ2-7; v_gene: TRBV9; abundance: -; CDR3aa: CASSPSGRSSYEQYF; CDR3nt: TGTGCCAGCAGCCCTAGCGGGAGATCCTCCTACGAGCAGTACTTC
d_gene: TRBD2; j_gene: TRBJ2-3; v_gene: TRBV20-1; abundance: -; CDR3aa: CSAKAGGADTQYF; CDR3nt: TGCAGTGCTAAGGCGGGAGGGGCAGATACGCAGTATTTT
d_gene: -; j_gene: TRBJ2-5; v_gene: TRBV6-5; abundance: -; CDR3aa: CASSYSTGQETQYF; CDR3nt: TGTGCCAGCAGTTACTCCACAGGGCAAGAGACCCAGTACTTC
d_gene: -; j_gene: TRBJ1-5; v_gene: TRBV15; abundance: -; CDR3aa: CATSNPGMGNQPQHF; CDR3nt: TGTGCCACCAGCAACCCGGGCATGGGCAATCAGCCCCAGCATTTT
d_gene: -; j_gene: TRBJ2-7; v_gene: TRBV10-3; abundance: many; CDR3aa: CATFGAGDSYEQYF; CDR3nt: TGTGCCACCTTTGGGGCAGGGGACTCCTACGAGCAGTACTTC
d_gene: TRBD2; j_gene: TRBJ2-3; v_gene: TRBV28; abundance: few; CDR3aa: CASSFSLAGVTDTQYF; CDR3nt: TGTGCCAGCAGCTTTTCGCTAGCGGGAGTCACAGATACGCAGTATTTT
d_gene: TRBD2; j_gene: TRBJ2-1; v_gene: TRBV6-5; abundance: -; CDR3aa: CARSYQTSGIYNEQFF; CDR3nt: TGTGCCAGAAGTTACCAGACTAGCGGGATATACAATGAGCAGTTCTTC
d_gene: TRBD1; j_gene: TRBJ2-7; v_gene: TRBV11-2; abundance: few; CDR3aa: CASSPRTGGYEQYF; CDR3nt: TGTGCCAGCAGCCCCCGGACAGGGGGTTACGAGCAGTACTTC
d_gene: -; j_gene: TRBJ2-3; v_gene: TRBV29-1; abundance: many; CDR3aa: CSVPGVWEQGADTQYF; CDR3nt: TGCAGCGTCCCCGGGGTGTGGGAGCAAGGAGCAGATACGCAGTATTTT
d_gene: TRBD1; j_gene: TRBJ1-5; v_gene: TRBV6-2/TRBV6-3; abundance: -; CDR3aa: CASSLDRDDYSNQPQHF; CDR3nt: TGTGCCAGCAGTCTCGACAGGGACGACTATAGCAATCAGCCCCAGCATTTT
d_gene: TRBD1; j_gene: TRBJ2-3; v_gene: TRBV6-5; abundance: -; CDR3aa: CASSYGGQALWGTQYF; CDR3nt: TGTGCCAGCAGTTACGGCGGACAGGCGCTTTGGGGTACGCAGTATTTT
d_gene: -; j_gene: TRBJ2-3; v_gene: TRBV29-1; abundance: -; CDR3aa: CSVDPPGEATDTQYF; CDR3nt: TGCAGCGTTGATCCTCCCGGGGAGGCCACAGATACGCAGTATTTT
d_gene: -; j_gene: TRBJ2-1; v_gene: TRBV10-2; abundance: few; CDR3aa: CASSEVGMEQFF; CDR3nt: TGCGCCAGCAGTGAAGTTGGGATGGAGCAGTTCTTC
d_gene: -; j_gene: TRBJ2-7; v_gene: TRBV4-3; abundance: -; CDR3aa: CASSQDSDGYEQYF; CDR3nt: TGCGCCAGCAGCCAAGACTCTGACGGCTACGAGCAGTACTTC
d_gene: TRBD1; j_gene: TRBJ2-1; v_gene: TRBV30; abundance: -; CDR3aa: CAWSSGDSSYNEQFF; CDR3nt: TGTGCCTGGAGTTCTGGGGACAGCTCCTACAATGAGCAGTTCTTC